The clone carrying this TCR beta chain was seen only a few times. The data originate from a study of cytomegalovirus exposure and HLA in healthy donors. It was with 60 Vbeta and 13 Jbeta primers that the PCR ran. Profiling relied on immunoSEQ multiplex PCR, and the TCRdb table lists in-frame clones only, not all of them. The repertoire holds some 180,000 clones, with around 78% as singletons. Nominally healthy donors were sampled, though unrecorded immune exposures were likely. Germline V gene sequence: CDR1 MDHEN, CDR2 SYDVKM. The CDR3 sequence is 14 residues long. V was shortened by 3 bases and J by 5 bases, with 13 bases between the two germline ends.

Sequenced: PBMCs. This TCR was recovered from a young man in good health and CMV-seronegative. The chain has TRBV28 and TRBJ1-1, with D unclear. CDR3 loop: CASSFRLIGTEAFF. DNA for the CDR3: TGTGCCAGCAGTTTTAGACTCATTGGGACTGAAGCTTTCTTT.